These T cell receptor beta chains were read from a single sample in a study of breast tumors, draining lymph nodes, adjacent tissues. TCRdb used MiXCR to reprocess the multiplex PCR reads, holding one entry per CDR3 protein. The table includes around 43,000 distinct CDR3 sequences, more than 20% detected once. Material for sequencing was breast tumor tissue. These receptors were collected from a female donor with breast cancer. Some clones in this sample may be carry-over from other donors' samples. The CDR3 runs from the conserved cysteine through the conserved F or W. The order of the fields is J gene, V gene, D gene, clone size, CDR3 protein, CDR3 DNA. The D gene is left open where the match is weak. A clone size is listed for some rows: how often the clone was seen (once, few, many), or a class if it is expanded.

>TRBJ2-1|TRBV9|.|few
CASSVAPTDYNEQFF
TGTGCCAGCAGCGTAGCGCCGACAGACTACAATGAGCAGTTCTTC
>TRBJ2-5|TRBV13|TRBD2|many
CASSHKTSGYQETQYF
TGTGCCAGCAGCCATAAGACTAGCGGGTACCAAGAGACCCAGTACTTC
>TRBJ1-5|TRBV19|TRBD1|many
CASSIRGLNQPQHF
TGTGCCAGTAGTATTAGGGGGCTGAATCAGCCCCAGCATTTT
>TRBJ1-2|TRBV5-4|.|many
CASSIGPLGPGYTF
TGTGCCAGCAGCATCGGGCCTCTAGGGCCTGGCTACACCTTC
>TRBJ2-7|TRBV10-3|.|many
CAISSRERQGGYEQYF
TGTGCCATCAGTAGTAGGGAGCGCCAAGGAGGCTACGAGCAGTACTTC
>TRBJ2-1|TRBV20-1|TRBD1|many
CSARPQTGQLFNEQFF
TGCAGTGCTAGACCCCAAACGGGACAGCTATTCAATGAGCAGTTCTTC
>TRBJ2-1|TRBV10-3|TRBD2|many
CAISESLAGGDEQFF
TGTGCCATCAGTGAGTCACTAGCGGGAGGTGATGAGCAGTTCTTC
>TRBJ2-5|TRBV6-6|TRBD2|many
CASSYGGGAAGETQYF
TGTGCCAGCAGTTACGGCGGGGGGGCCGCGGGAGAGACCCAGTACTTC
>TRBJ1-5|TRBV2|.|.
CASSDRFLSNQPQHF
TGTGCCAGCAGTGATAGGTTCCTAAGCAATCAGCCCCAGCATTTT
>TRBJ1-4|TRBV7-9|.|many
CASSLSRAGGEKLFF
TGTGCCAGCAGCTTATCGAGGGCTGGGGGTGAAAAACTGTTTTTT
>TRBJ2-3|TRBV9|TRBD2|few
CASSVEASGPTDTQYF
TGTGCCAGCAGCGTAGAAGCTAGCGGCCCCACAGATACGCAGTATTTT
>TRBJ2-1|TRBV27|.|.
CASSPLGLFTTEQFF
TGTGCCAGCAGTCCATTGGGACTTTTTACAACTGAGCAGTTCTTC
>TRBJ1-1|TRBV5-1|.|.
CASSTGMRDTEAFF
TGCGCCAGCAGCACAGGGATGAGGGACACTGAAGCTTTCTTT
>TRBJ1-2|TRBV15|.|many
CAAGGAFYGYTF
TGTGCCGCCGGCGGGGCTTTCTATGGCTACACCTTC
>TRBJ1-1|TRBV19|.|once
CASTPLRRGMNTEAFF
TGTGCCAGTACCCCTCTCCGTCGGGGTATGAACACTGAAGCTTTCTTT
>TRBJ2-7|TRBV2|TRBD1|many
CASSVPGTGAYEQYF
TGTGCCAGCAGCGTCCCCGGGACAGGAGCCTACGAGCAGTACTTC
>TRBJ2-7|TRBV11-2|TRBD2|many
CVSSLAGGLISYEQYF
TGTGTCAGCAGCTTAGCGGGGGGGTTAATCTCCTACGAGCAGTACTTC
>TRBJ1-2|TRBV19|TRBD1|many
CASSIGGGQGYGYTF
TGTGCCAGTAGTATAGGAGGAGGACAGGGCTATGGCTACACCTTC
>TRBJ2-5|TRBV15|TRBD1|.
CATSRQTGGVGTQYF
TGTGCCACCAGCAGACAGACAGGGGGCGTGGGGACCCAGTACTTC
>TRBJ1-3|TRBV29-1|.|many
CSVGGAGNTIYF
TGCAGCGTTGGGGGGGCTGGAAACACCATATATTTT
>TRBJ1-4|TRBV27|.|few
CASSLSGGLREKLFF
TGTGCCAGCAGTTTATCGGGGGGGCTGAGGGAAAAACTGTTTTTT
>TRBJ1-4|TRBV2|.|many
CASSPRDNEKLFF
TGTGCCAGCAGCCCCAGGGATAATGAAAAACTGTTTTTT
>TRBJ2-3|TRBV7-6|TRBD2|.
CASSLTSGGGTSTDTQYF
TGTGCCAGCAGCTTGACTAGCGGGGGAGGGACTAGCACAGATACGCAGTATTTT
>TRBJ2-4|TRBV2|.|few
CASSGDTKNIQYF
TGTGCCAGCAGTGGGGACACTAAAAACATTCAGTACTTC
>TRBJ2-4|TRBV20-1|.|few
CSARDGNIQYF
TGCAGTGCTAGAGATGGGAACATTCAGTACTTC
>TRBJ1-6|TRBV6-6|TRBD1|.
CASSMGQSKDSPLHF
TGTGCCAGCAGTATGGGACAGTCAAAGGATTCACCCCTCCACTTT
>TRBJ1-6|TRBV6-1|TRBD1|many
CASSLVLGSRDSTSPLHF
TGTGCCAGCAGCTTAGTCCTTGGGTCCCGGGACAGTACTTCACCCCTCCACTTT
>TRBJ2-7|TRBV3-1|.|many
CASSQDLETISYEQYF
TGTGCCAGCAGCCAAGATCTGGAGACTATCTCCTACGAGCAGTACTTC
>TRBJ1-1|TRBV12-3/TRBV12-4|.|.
CASSFAGKRVTEAFF
TGTGCCAGCAGTTTCGCAGGGAAAAGAGTAACTGAAGCTTTCTTT
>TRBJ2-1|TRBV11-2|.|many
CASSFWGSYNEQFF
TGTGCCAGCAGCTTTTGGGGGAGCTACAATGAGCAGTTCTTC
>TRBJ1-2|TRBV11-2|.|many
CASSPWGQKSKHYGYTF
TGTGCCAGCAGCCCTTGGGGCCAAAAATCAAAACACTATGGCTACACCTTC
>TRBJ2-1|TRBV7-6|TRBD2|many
CASSLVWREGQEQFF
TGTGCCAGCAGCTTAGTGTGGCGGGAGGGCCAAGAGCAGTTCTTC
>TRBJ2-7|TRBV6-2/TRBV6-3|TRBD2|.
CASSLAGGFSYEQYF
TGTGCCAGCAGCCTAGCGGGGGGTTTCTCCTACGAGCAGTACTTC
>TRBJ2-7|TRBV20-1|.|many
CSALIGDKYYEQYF
TGCAGTGCTTTAATAGGGGACAAATACTACGAGCAGTACTTC
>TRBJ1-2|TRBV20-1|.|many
CSAELGEGYTF
TGCAGTGCCGAATTAGGGGAAGGCTACACCTTC
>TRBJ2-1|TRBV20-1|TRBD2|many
CSARDLMGPGGLYNEQFF
TGCAGTGCTAGAGATCTTATGGGACCGGGGGGGCTTTACAATGAGCAGTTCTTC
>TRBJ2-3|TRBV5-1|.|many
CASSSAGGRVADTQYF
TGCGCCAGCAGCTCCGCAGGTGGGCGAGTGGCAGATACGCAGTATTTT
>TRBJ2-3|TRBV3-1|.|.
CASSQISRDTDTQYF
TGTGCCAGCAGCCAAATTTCGCGGGACACAGATACGCAGTATTTT
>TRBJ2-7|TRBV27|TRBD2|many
CASSLYGRGGIRYEQYF
TGTGCCAGCAGTTTATATGGTAGGGGAGGGATCCGCTACGAGCAGTACTTC
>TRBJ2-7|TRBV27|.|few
CASSLFPGTYEQYF
TGTGCCAGCAGTTTATTTCCGGGGACCTACGAGCAGTACTTC
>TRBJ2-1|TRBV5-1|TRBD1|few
CASSLGQGARNEQFF
TGCGCCAGCAGCTTGGGACAGGGGGCGCGAAATGAGCAGTTCTTC
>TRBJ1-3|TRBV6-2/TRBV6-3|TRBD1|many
CASSYSRTGISGNTIYF
TGTGCCAGCAGTTACTCGAGGACAGGAATCTCTGGAAACACCATATATTTT
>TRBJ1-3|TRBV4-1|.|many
CASSQIGGTSGNTIYF
TGCGCCAGCAGCCAAATTGGGGGGACCTCTGGAAACACCATATATTTT
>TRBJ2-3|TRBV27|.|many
CASSFRDTSPQYF
TGTGCCAGCAGTTTCCGGGACACCAGCCCGCAGTATTTT
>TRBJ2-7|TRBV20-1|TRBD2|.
CSARGASGSYEQYF
TGCAGTGCTAGAGGCGCTAGCGGGAGCTACGAGCAGTACTTC
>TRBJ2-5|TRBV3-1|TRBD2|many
CASSQSGGGETQYF
TGTGCCAGCAGCCAAAGCGGGGGGGGAGAGACCCAGTACTTC
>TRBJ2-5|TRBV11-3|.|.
CASSLDQVEEETQCF
TGTGCCAGCAGCTTAGATCAGGTAGAGGAAGAGACCCAGTGCTTC
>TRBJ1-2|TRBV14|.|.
CASSSQASYGYTF
TGTGCCAGCAGCTCACAGGCGTCCTATGGCTACACCTTC
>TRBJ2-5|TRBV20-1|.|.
CSARKPGGGEAQYF
TGCAGTGCTAGAAAGCCCGGGGGAGGTGAGGCCCAGTACTTC
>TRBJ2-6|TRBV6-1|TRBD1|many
CASSTQGVSGANVLTF
TGTGCCAGCAGCACACAGGGGGTCTCTGGGGCCAACGTCCTGACTTTC
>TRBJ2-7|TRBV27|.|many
CASSLQADLAYYEQYF
TGTGCCAGCAGTTTACAGGCGGACCTAGCTTACTACGAGCAGTACTTC
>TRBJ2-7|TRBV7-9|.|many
CASSTPPNGNYEQYF
TGTGCCAGCAGCACCCCACCCAATGGAAACTACGAGCAGTACTTC
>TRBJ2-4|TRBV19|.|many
CASSVPGHSLAKNIQYF
TGTGCCAGTAGTGTGCCGGGACACAGTTTAGCCAAAAACATTCAGTACTTC
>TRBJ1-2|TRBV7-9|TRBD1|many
CASSLGDSYYGYTF
TGTGCCAGCAGCTTAGGGGACAGTTACTATGGCTACACCTTC
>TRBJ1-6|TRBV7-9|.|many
CASSPPLPVSPLHF
TGTGCCAGCAGCCCTCCCTTGCCGGTTTCACCCCTCCACTTT
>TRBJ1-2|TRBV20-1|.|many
CSARQGSYGYTF
TGCAGTGCTAGACAGGGATCCTATGGCTACACCTTC
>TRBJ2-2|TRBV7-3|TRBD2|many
CASSFEGGRSTGELFF
TGTGCCAGCAGCTTCGAGGGCGGGAGAAGCACCGGGGAGCTGTTTTTT